These 20 T cell receptor beta chains came from one sample sequenced in a study of shared T cell receptors in the human thymus. Assay: immunoSEQ multiplex PCR; the TCRdb copy retains only in-frame clones and omits some. The sample carries approximately 760,000 clones, roughly 85% recorded once. This same sample was also taken into another study, of human thymus T cells.

Sequencing input: thymocytes. The origin of the receptors is a girl under three years old with a congenital heart defect.

The chain recombines TRBV5-1 with TRBJ2-7, with 7 positions matching TRBD1. The CDR3 covers 14 residues. Losses at the gene ends were 3 bases for V and 0 bases for J; bases not matched to a gene: 3. CDR1 is SGHRS, CDR2 YFSETQ, per germline. The CDR3: CASSSGQYSYEQYF. CDR3 nucleotide sequence: TGCGCCAGCAGCTCGGGACAGTACTCCTACGAGCAGTACTTC.

J is TRBJ1-3 and V is TRBV28, with D tentatively TRBD1 (5 bases). This CDR3 spans 16 amino acids. V was pared by 4 bases and J by 1 base, with 14 bases between. The germline CDR1 and CDR2 sequences are MDHEN and SYDVKM. The CDR3, as DNA: TGTGCCAGCAGTTCGCCCTTCCAGGGATCTGGAAACACCATATATTTT. Protein product: CASSSPFQGSGNTIYF. Full variable domain (rest looked up from reference TRBV28 and TRBJ1-3): DVKVTQSSRYLVKRTGEKVFLECVQDMDHENMFWYRQDPGLGLRLIYFSYDVKMKEKGDIPEGYSVSREKKERFSLILESASTNQTSMYLCASSSPFQGSGNTIYFGEGSWLTVV.

This clone was seen a few times. Other DNA sequences from this sample encode an identical CDR3 as well. This chain links TRBV9 with TRBJ1-2; 8 bases line up with TRBD1. V dropped 2 bases and J dropped 3; count of bases not matched to a gene: 3. CDR1 and CDR2 (germline): SGDLS, YYNGEE. The CDR3 consists of 14 residues. The chain's CDR3 is CASSVGTGHYGYTF. CDR3 nucleotide sequence: TGTGCCAGCAGCGTCGGGACAGGCCACTATGGCTACACCTTC. Based on the CDR3 plus reference TRBV9 and TRBJ1-2, the full variable domain is DSGVTQTPKHLITATGQRVTLRCSPRSGDLSVYWYQQSLDQGLQFLIQYYNGEERAKGNILERFSAQQFPDLHSELNLSSLELGDSALYFCASSVGTGHYGYTFGSGTRLTVV.

This rearrangement joins TRBV2 to TRBJ2-1, with 8 nucleotides matching TRBD1. V dropped 3 bases and J dropped 1; count of bases not matched to a gene: 14. The CDR3 covers 19 residues. The V gene's germline CDR1 is SNHLY and CDR2 FYNNEI. CDR3 sequence reads: CASSESVPGTGFSYNEQFF. The CDR3 nucleotides read TGTGCCAGCAGTGAGTCTGTTCCCGGGACAGGTTTTTCCTACAATGAGCAGTTCTTC.

The chain couples TRBV1 to TRBJ2-7; the table gives TRBD2 as D, unverified against the DNA. TRBV1 is annotated as a pseudogene. The CDR3 has 12 residues. DNA for the CDR3: TGCACATGGGGAGGGGGGCCGCACGAGCAGTACTTC. As protein: CTWGGGPHEQYF.

The chain is built from TRBV7-2 and TRBJ2-3, with D possibly TRBD1 on 5 matching bases. The CDR3 contains 15 residues. Germline-derived CDR1 and CDR2 are SGHTA and FQGNSA. Trimming took off 2 bases at V and 3 bases at J, with 12 bases between the two ends. The CDR3 here is CASSLSGSETDTQYF. The CDR3 DNA follows: TGTGCCAGCAGCTTATCAGGGTCAGAAACAGATACGCAGTATTTT.

The chain employs TRBV7-2 and TRBJ2-2; 14 nucleotides line up with TRBD2. Germline CDR1 SGHTA, CDR2 FQGNSA. This CDR3 region has 15 residues. Trimming took 8 bases from V and 6 from J; bases not matched to a gene: 5. CDR3 region: CASVTSGGEAGELFF. The CDR3 DNA reads TGTGCCAGCGTGACTAGCGGGGGGGAGGCCGGGGAGCTGTTTTTT.

This chain uses TRBV2 with TRBJ2-4; TRBD1 is a possible D gene (5 bases). Between the trimmed V and J ends, which lost 10 bases and 0 bases, there was a span of 19 bases. The CDR3 runs 16 residues. The germline gives CDR1 SNHLY, CDR2 FYNNEI. The CDR3 loop reads CATTFGAPIAKNIQYF. Here the CDR3 DNA reads TGTGCCACCACCTTTGGGGCTCCTATAGCCAAAAACATTCAGTACTTC.

The V and J genes are TRBV4-3 and TRBJ2-5; tentatively, D is TRBD2 (5 bases). This CDR3 spans 17 amino acids. In germline, CDR1 is LGHNA, CDR2 YSLEER. Trimming pared 0 bases from V and 4 bases from J, leaving 18 bases between. CDR3 sequence (DNA): TGCGCCAGCAGCCAAGATCCAACGTCGGGGAATGGAGAGACCCAGTACTTC. Residues: CASSQDPTSGNGETQYF.

The J gene is TRBJ2-7, the V gene TRBV18; perhaps TRBD2 as D (6 bases). V gave up 3 bases and J gave up 3 bases, with 15 bases separating them. Germline CDR1 and CDR2: KGHSH and LQKENI. The CDR3 totals 15 residues. CDR3 in amino acids: CASSPGRDPFYEQYF. CDR3 nucleotides: TGTGCCAGCTCACCCGGGCGGGACCCGTTCTACGAGCAGTACTTC.

The genes are TRBV28 and TRBJ2-5; TRBD2 matches at 11 bases. The CDR3 is made up of 17 amino acids. Germline values: CDR1 MDHEN, CDR2 SYDVKM. DNA of the CDR3: TGTGCAATATCAAGAGAGGTAGCGGGGGGGCGTGTCGGGACCCAGTACTTC. It translates to CAISREVAGGRVGTQYF.

The rearrangement uses TRBV4-1 and TRBJ1-2, with D uncertain. Trimming cost V 0 bases and J 8 bases, with 13 bases left between them. CDR1 is MGHRA, CDR2 YSYEKL, per germline. The CDR3 is 14 amino acids. CDR3 nucleotides: TGCGCCAGCAGCCAAGAGATTGGAGTGCGGGGCTACACCTTC. Its translation: CASSQEIGVRGYTF.

The chain joins TRBV18 to TRBJ2-3; tentatively, D is TRBD2 (6 bases). Germline V gene data show CDR1 as KGHSH and CDR2 as LQKENI. The CDR3 spans 15 residues. V lost 6 bases, J lost 3 bases, and 16 bases lay in between. CDR3 nucleotides: TGTGCCAGCTCCCGACGGGGAGGAGGGACAGATACGCAGTATTTT. Its protein is CASSRRGGGTDTQYF.

The CDR3 sequence is CASSREGDCYTF. The CDR3 region has the DNA TGTGCCAGCAGCAGGGAAGGGGATTGCTACACCTTC. V is TRBV11-1 and J is TRBJ1-2, with a tentative D call TRBD1 (5 bases). V lost 5 bases to trimming and J lost 9 bases, with 13 bases between them. This CDR3 spans 12 amino acids. Germline-derived CDR1 and CDR2 are SGHAT and FQDESV (reference sequence).

The chain is built from TRBV5-1 and TRBJ2-1; 7 bases fit TRBD1. The germline V gene has CDR1 SGHRS and CDR2 YFSETQ. The CDR3 is made up of 17 amino acids. With V trimmed by 0 bases and J by 2 bases, 8 bases remained unmatched. The CDR3 is CASSLAGRGPTYNEQFF. The CDR3 DNA follows: TGCGCCAGCAGCTTGGCGGGAAGGGGGCCCACCTACAATGAGCAGTTCTTC.

V and J are TRBV2 and TRBJ2-5, with a tentative D call TRBD2 (6 bases). The CDR3 runs to 13 residues. The V and J ends lost 7 bases and 5 bases respectively, with 14 bases between them. CDR1 and CDR2 from the germline V gene are SNHLY and FYNNEI. DNA of the CDR3: TGTGCCAGCAAGGGCGGGAAGTGGGAGACCCAGTACTTC. Translation: CASKGGKWETQYF.

V is TRBV11-2 and J is TRBJ2-1, with D tentatively TRBD2 (5 bases). This CDR3 spans 10 amino acids. The V end lost 8 bases, the J end lost 9 bases, and 8 bases lay between the germline ends. Germline V gene lookup returns CDR1 SGHAT and CDR2 FQNNGV. The CDR3 here is CASAAGEQFF. The CDR3 coding sequence is TGTGCCAGCGCCGCGGGTGAGCAGTTCTTC. Together with reference TRBV11-2 and TRBJ2-1, the CDR3 gives the full variable domain: EAGVAQSPRYKIIEKRQSVAFWCNPISGHATLYWYQQILGQGPKLLIQFQNNGVVDDSQLPKDRFSAERLKGVDSTLKIQPAKLEDSAVYLCASAAGEQFFGPGTRLTVL.

The chain links TRBV6-8 to TRBJ2-7, with TRBD1 matching over 10 bases. V lost 5 bases, J lost 2 bases, and 15 bases stayed unmatched. The CDR3 covers 18 residues. CDR1 is MNHGY, CDR2 SAAAGT, per germline. CDR3 nucleotide sequence: TGTGCCAGCAGTACAGAGCCACCCGGGACAGGGGAAGCCTACGAGCAGTACTTC. Residues: CASSTEPPGTGEAYEQYF.

The rearrangement uses TRBV10-3 and TRBJ2-5; D is ambiguous. The assigned J gene may be wrong: the sequence end matches TRBJ2-7 better. Per the germline V gene, CDR1 is ENHRY and CDR2 is SYGVKD. CDR3 size: 13 residues. The DNA of the CDR3 is TGTGCCATCAGTGAGTCGATATCCTACGAGCAGTACTTC. Its protein is CAISESISYEQYF.

The chain combines TRBV5-1 with TRBJ2-3; D possibly corresponds to TRBD2 (7 bases). V was cut by 0 bases and J by 4 bases, with 12 bases left in between. This CDR3 region has 15 residues. Germline V gene data show CDR1 as SGHRS and CDR2 as YFSETQ. For the CDR3, the DNA is TGCGCCAGCAGCTTGGAGTACGGGGGGCCAGATACGCAGTATTTT. This encodes CASSLEYGGPDTQYF.